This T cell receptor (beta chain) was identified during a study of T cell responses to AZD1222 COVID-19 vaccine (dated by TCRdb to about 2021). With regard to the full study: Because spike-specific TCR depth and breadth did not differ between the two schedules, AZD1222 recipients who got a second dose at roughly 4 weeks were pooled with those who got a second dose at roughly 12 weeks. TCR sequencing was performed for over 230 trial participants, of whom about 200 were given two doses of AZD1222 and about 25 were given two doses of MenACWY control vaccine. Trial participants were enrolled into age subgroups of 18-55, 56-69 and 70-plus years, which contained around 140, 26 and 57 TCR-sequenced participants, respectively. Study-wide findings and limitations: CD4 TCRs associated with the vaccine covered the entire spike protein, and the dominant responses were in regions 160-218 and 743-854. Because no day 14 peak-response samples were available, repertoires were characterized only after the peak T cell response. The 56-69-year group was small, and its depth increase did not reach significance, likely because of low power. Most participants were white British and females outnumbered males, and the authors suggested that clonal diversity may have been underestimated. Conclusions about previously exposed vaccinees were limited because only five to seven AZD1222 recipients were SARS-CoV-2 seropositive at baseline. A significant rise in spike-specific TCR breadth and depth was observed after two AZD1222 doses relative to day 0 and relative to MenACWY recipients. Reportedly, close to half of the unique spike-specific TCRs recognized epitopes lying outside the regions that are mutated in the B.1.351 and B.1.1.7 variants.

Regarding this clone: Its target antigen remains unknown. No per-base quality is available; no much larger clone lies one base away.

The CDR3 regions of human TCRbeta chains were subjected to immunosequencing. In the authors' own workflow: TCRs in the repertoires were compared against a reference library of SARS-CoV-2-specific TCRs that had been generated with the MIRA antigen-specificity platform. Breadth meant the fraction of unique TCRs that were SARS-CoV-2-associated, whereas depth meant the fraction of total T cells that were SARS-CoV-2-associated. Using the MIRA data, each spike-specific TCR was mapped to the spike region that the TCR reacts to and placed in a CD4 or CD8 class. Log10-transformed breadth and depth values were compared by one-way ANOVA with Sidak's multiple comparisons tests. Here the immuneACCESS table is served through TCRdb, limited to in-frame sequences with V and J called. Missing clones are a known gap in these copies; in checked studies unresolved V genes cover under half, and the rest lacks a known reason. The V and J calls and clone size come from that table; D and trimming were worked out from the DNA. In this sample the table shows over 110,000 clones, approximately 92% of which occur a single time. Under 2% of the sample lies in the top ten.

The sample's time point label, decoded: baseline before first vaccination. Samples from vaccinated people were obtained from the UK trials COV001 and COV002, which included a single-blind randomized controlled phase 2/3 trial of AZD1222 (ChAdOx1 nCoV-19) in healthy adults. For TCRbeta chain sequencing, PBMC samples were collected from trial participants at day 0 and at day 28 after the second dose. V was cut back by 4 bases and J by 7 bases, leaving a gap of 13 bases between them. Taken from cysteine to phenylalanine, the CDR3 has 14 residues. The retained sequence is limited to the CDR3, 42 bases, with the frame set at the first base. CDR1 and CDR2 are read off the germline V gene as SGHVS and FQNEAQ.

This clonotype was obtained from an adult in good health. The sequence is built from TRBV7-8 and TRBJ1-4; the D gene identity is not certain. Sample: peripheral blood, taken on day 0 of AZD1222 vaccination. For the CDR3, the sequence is CASSSTSFGEKLFF. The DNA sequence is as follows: TGTGCCAGCAGCTCAACCTCGTTTGGTGAAAAACTGTTTTTT.